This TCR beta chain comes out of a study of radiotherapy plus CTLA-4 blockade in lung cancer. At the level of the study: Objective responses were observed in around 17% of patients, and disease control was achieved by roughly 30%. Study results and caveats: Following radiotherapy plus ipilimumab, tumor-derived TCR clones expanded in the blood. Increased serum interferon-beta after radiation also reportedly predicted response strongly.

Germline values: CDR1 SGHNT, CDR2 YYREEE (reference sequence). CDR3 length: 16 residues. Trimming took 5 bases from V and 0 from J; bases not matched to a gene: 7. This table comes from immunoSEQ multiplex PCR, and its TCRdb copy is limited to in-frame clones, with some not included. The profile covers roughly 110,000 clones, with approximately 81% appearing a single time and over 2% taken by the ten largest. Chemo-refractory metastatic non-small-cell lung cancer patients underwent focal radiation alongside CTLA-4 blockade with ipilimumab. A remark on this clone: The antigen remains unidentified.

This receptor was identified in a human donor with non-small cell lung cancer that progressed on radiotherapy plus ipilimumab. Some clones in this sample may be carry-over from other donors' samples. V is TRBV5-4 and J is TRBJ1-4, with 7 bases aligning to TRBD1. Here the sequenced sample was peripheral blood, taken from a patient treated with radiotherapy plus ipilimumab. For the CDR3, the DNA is TGTGCCAGCAGTCCAGGACAGGAAGCAACTAATGAAAAACTGTTTTTT. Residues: CASSPGQEATNEKLFF. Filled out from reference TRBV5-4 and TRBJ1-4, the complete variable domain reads ETGVTQSPTHLIKTRGQQVTLRCSSQSGHNTVSWYQQALGQGPQFIFQYYREEENGRGNFPPRFSGLQFPNYSSELNVNALELDDSALYLCASSPGQEATNEKLFFGSGTQLSVL.